The clone carrying this T cell receptor beta chain was seen more than once but under ten times. As yet, its antigen is unknown. Template switching created a universal primer site, and the cDNA included unique molecular identifiers. Each CDR3 protein gets one entry after TCRdb re-called the 5' RACE reads with MiXCR. The table lists approximately 500,000 distinct CDR3 sequences, approximately 16% of them singletons. Germline V gene data show CDR1 as MGHRA and CDR2 as YSYEKL. V was cut by 4 bases and J by 0 bases, with 10 bases left in between. The CDR3 consists of 14 residues. These data belong to a study of identical twins. Study-wide results and limits: Insertions were fewer in abundant cord blood beta clonotypes, whereas memory repertoires showed none of this pattern.

These data also featured in a second study, about yellow fever vaccine responses in identical twins. That study adds: Twins' vaccine T cell responses reportedly seemed partly convergent and partly personalized.

The sequenced sample was CD4+ T cells sorted from blood. The receptor was derived from a woman between 18 and 29 years old in good health. The rearrangement joins TRBV4-1 to TRBJ2-7; TRBD1 is a possible D gene (6 bases). The CDR3 loop is CASSLGHFSYEQYF. As DNA, the CDR3 is TGCGCCAGCAGCCTGGGACACTTCTCCTACGAGCAGTACTTC.